The source of this TCR beta chain is a study of blood T cell repertoires in COVID-19. Germline CDR1 and CDR2: LNHDA and SQIVND (reference sequence). Trimming took 7 bases from V and 1 from J; bases not matched to a gene: 6. The CDR3 runs 14 residues. Residents of under 25 US areas, aged roughly 18 to 89 years, made up the participants. The table came from immunoSEQ multiplex PCR; TCRdb's copy has only in-frame clones and leaves some out. The sample records 250,000 to 300,000 clones, approximately 79% being singletons. The source is a man younger than 45 with acute COVID-19. The chain links TRBV19 to TRBJ1-2, with 7 bases fitting TRBD1. The sample consisted of PBMCs or T cells enriched from blood (not recorded which). The DNA for the CDR3 is TGTGCCAGTATGAGGACAGGAAATAACTATGGCTACACCTTC. Protein: CASMRTGNNYGYTF. The full variable domain, completed using reference TRBV19 and TRBJ1-2, is DGGITQSPKYLFRKEGQNVTLSCEQNLNHDAMYWYRQDPGQGLRLIYYSQIVNDFQKGDIAEGYSVSREKKESFPLTVTSAQKNPTAFYLCASMRTGNNYGYTFGSGTRLTVV.